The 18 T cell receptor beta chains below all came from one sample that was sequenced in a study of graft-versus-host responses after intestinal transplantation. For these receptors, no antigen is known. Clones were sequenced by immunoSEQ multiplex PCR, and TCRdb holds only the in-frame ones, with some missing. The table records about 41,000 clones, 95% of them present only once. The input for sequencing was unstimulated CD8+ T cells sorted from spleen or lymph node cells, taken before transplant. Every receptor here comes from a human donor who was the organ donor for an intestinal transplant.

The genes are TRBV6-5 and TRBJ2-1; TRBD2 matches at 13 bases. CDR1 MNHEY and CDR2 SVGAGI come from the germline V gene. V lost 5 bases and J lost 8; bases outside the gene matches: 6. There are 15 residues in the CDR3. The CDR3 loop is CASSQTSGGPDEQFF. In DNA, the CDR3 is TGTGCCAGCAGTCAGACTAGCGGGGGGCCCGATGAGCAGTTCTTC.

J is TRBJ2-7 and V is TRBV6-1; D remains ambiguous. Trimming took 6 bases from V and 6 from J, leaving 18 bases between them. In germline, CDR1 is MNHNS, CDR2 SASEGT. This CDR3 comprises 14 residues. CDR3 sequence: CASRPGPLSGEQYF. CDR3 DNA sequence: TGTGCCAGCAGGCCCGGGCCCCTTTCGGGCGAGCAGTACTTC.

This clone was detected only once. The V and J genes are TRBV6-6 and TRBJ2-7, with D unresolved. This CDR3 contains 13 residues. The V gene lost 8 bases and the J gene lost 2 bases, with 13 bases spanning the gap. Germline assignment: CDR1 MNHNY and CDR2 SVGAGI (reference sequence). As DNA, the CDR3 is TGTGCCAGCCATACGGGTCACCCCTACGAGCAGTACTTC. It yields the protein CASHTGHPYEQYF.

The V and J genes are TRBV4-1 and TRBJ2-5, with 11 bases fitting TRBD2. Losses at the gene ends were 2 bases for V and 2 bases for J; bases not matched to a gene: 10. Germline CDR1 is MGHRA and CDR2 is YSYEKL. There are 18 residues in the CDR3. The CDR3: CASSQFLAGGGKQETQYF. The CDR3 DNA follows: TGCGCCAGCAGCCAATTTCTAGCGGGGGGCGGAAAACAAGAGACCCAGTACTTC.

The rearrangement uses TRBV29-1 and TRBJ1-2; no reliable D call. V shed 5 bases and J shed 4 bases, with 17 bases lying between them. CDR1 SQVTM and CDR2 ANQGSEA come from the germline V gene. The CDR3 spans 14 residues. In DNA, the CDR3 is TGCAGCGTTCCAAGACCCGTAGGTACCTATGGCTACACCTTC. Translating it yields CSVPRPVGTYGYTF.

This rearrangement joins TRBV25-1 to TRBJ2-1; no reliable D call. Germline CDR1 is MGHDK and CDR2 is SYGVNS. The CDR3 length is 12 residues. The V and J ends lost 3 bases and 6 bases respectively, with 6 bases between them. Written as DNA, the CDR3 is TGTGCCAGCAGTGATTCGGGCAATGAGCAGTTCTTC. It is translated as CASSDSGNEQFF.

CDR3: CASNRWWGADTQYF. The CDR3 DNA reads TGCGCCAGCAACCGTTGGTGGGGTGCAGATACGCAGTATTTT. This chain connects TRBV4-1 to TRBJ2-3; D gene uncertain. Germline CDR1 and CDR2: MGHRA and YSYEKL. Trimming cost V 7 bases and J 4 bases, with 15 bases left between them. The CDR3 loop spans 14 amino acids.

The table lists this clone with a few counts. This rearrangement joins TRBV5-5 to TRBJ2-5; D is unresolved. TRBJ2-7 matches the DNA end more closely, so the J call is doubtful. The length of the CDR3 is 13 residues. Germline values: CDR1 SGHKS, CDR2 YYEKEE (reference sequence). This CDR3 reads CASSLLNQYEQYF. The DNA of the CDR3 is TGTGCCAGCAGCTTGTTGAACCAATACGAGCAGTACTTC.

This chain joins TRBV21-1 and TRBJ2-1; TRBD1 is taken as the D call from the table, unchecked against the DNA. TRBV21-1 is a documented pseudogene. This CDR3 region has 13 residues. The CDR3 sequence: CASSKGGFTTQFF. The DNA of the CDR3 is TGTGCCAGCAGCAAAGGTGGCTTTACAACCCAGTTCTTC.

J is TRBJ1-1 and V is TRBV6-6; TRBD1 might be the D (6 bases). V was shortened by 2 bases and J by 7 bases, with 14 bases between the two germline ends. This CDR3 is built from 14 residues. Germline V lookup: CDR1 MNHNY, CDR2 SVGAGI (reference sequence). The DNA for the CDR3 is TGTGCCAGCAGTTACGGGGGCGAAGGGAGTGAAGCTTTCTTT. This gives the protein CASSYGGEGSEAFF.

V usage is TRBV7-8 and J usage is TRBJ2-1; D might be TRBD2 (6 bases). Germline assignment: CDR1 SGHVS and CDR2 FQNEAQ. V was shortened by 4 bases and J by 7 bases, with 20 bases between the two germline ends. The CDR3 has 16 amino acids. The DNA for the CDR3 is TGTGCCAGCAGCTCTCCCCGGGACTCCCTCGGAAATGAGCAGTTCTTC. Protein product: CASSSPRDSLGNEQFF.

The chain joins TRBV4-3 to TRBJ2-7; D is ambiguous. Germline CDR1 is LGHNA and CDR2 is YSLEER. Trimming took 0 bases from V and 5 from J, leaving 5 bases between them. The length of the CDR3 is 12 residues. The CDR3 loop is CASSQDAHEQYF. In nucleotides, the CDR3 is TGCGCCAGCAGCCAAGACGCCCACGAGCAGTACTTC.

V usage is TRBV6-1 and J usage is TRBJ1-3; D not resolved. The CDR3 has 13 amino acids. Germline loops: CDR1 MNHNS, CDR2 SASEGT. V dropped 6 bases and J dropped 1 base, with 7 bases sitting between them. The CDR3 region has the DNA TGTGCCAGCAGAGCCCCATCTGGAAACACCATATATTTT. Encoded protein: CASRAPSGNTIYF.

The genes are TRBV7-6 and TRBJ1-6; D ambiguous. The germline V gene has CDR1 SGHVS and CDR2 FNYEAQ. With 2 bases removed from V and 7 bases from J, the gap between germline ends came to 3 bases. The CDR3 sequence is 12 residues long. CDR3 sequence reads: CASSLPNSPLHF. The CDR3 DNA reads TGTGCCAGCAGCTTACCGAATTCACCCCTCCACTTT.

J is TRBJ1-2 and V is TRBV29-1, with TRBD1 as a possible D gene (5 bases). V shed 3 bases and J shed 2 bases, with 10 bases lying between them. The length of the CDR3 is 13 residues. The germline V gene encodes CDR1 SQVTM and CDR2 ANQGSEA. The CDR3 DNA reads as TGCAGCGTTGACCCGACAGCGAACTATGGCTACACCTTC. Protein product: CSVDPTANYGYTF.

The CDR3 protein is CASSFPYQETQYF. In DNA, the CDR3 is TGTGCCAGCAGCTTCCCGTACCAAGAGACCCAGTACTTC. The V gene is TRBV5-6, the J gene TRBJ2-5; D remains ambiguous. Looked up from germline, CDR1 is SGHDT and CDR2 is YYEEEE. V gave up 2 bases and J gave up 0 bases, with 5 bases separating them. The CDR3 is made up of 13 amino acids.

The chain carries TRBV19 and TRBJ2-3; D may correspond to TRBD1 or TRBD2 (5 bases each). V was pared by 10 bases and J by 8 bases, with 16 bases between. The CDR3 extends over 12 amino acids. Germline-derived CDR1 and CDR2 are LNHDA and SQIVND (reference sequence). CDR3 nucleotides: TGTGCCACCAGGGACCTTCGGGGTACGCAGTATTTT. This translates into CATRDLRGTQYF. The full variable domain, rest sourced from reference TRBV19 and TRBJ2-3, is DGGITQSPKYLFRKEGQNVTLSCEQNLNHDAMYWYRQDPGQGLRLIYYSQIVNDFQKGDIAEGYSVSREKKESFPLTVTSAQKNPTAFYLCATRDLRGTQYFGPGTRLTVL.

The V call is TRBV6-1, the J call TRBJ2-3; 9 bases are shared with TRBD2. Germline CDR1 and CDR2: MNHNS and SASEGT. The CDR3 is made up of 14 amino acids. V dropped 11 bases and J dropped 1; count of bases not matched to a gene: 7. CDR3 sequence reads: CAGKLAGGTDTQYF. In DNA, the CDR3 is TGTGCCGGCAAATTAGCGGGGGGCACAGATACGCAGTATTTT.